This TCR beta chain was found in a study of T cell repertoires in cytomegalovirus infection. At the level of the study: TCR beta signatures that were public indicated CMV infection and matching HLA type.

The CDR3 consists of 13 residues. With 5 bases removed from V and 5 bases from J, the gap between germline ends came to 13 bases. Germline CDR1 and CDR2: DFQATT and SNEGSKA (reference sequence). In TCRdb, the reads were re-called with MiXCR into one record per CDR3 protein. The sample lists 150,000 to 200,000 distinct CDR3 sequences, about 15% seen once, with under 30% in the top ten. Comment on this clonotype: No antigen is known for it.

Study conclusions and caveats: Dominant in the ex vivo response were TCR beta clonotypes restricted by HLA-C and specific for CMV. Summed frequency of public TCR beta families distinguished CMV carriers with the relevant HLA.

The chain carries TRBV20-1 and TRBJ1-5; D ambiguous. This TCR came from a human donor in good health (CMV status not recorded). Some clones in this sample may be carry-over from other donors' samples. The material sequenced was CD8+ T cells from PBMCs. CDR3 loop: CSAASLTDQPQHF. The DNA for the CDR3 is TGCAGTGCTGCCTCCCTAACTGATCAGCCCCAGCATTTT.